This record looks at one T cell receptor beta chain sequence and its context. This clone came up once. Its antigen is unknown. Nothing much larger sits one base from this clone, and base qualities are not available. This sample stems from a study of T cell changes during pregnancy in multiple sclerosis (dated by TCRdb to about 2019). With respect to the entire study: In women with multiple sclerosis, the researchers looked at how the T cell repertoire shifted as pregnancy progressed.

The CDR3 contains 15 residues, cysteine and phenylalanine counted. Just CDR3 DNA is preserved here, 45 bases in frame from base 1. Cut back by 6 bases and 6 bases, the V and J ends lie 18 bases apart. Based on the germline V gene, the CDR1 and CDR2 sequences are ENHRY and SYGVKD. Preparation of the library involved the immunoSEQ multiplex PCR assay. TCRdb carries this immuneACCESS record with in-frame sequences only. Its versions omit some clonotypes, under half of them owing to an unresolved V gene in the studies checked, with the rest unexplained. Within this sample are over 65,000 clones, with 75% to 95% of them counted one time only. The ten largest clones add up to around 0.89% of the sample.

The sample in question was peripheral blood, obtained in the second trimester of pregnancy. The source of this sequence is a female donor with multiple sclerosis, enrolled in a pregnancy study. The receptor chain draws on TRBV10-3 and TRBJ2-1; TRBD2 could be the D gene, as 7 bases match. The DNA reads as follows: TGTGCCATCAGGGACGGCCGGGGGGCCCTCAATGAGCAGTTCTTC. Translated, it reads CAIRDGRGALNEQFF.